This T cell receptor (beta chain) was captured in a study of OX40 agonist ivuxolimab in advanced cancers. Across the whole study: Patients were infused with ivuxolimab every 2 weeks at 0.01 to 10 mg/kg. Findings of the study overall: Certain nonresponders likewise exhibited a low normalized T-cell clonal expansion. Among patients with partial responses at 0.1-3.0 mg/kg, clonal expansion was among the lowest.

The CDR3 runs to 13 residues. The V gene lost 5 bases and the J gene lost 4 bases, with 12 bases spanning the gap. Germline values: CDR1 SGDLS, CDR2 YYNGEE. Profiled with immunoSEQ multiplex PCR; TCRdb holds only in-frame clones, not every one. The sample yields roughly 20,000 clones, over 80% seen once. In the case of this clone: Its target is unknown.

The chain links TRBV9 to TRBJ1-2; maybe TRBD1 (6 bases). Material: CD4+ or CD8+ T cells sorted from blood, obtained in a trial of the OX40 agonist ivuxolimab. The sequence was obtained from an adult with an advanced solid tumor such as melanoma, head and neck, liver or kidney cancer. CDR3 DNA sequence: TGTGCCAGCAGAGAACAGGGAGTCTATGGCTACACCTTC. Protein: CASREQGVYGYTF.